This T cell receptor (beta chain) was captured by sequencing in a study of blood T cell repertoires in COVID-19. The CDR3 runs to 17 residues. V gave up 2 bases and J gave up 0 bases, with 11 bases separating them. The germline CDR1 and CDR2 sequences are ENHRY and SYGVKD. Data came from immunoSEQ multiplex PCR; TCRdb stores just in-frame clones and leaves some out. The sample comprises about 310,000 clones, 89% of which are singletons, and approximately 9.8% rests with the top ten. Enrolled through a virtual design, the participants were between roughly 18 and 90 years of age and came from some 25 US areas. Clinical history reported by participants formed the basis on which cohorts were assigned.

Sequenced sample: PBMCs or T cells enriched from blood (not recorded which). The sequence was collected from a woman aged 40 to 49 who had recovered from COVID-19. This chain uses TRBV10-3 with TRBJ2-6; D gene ambiguous. CDR3 in amino acids: CAISEIRVSSGANVLTF. DNA for the CDR3: TGTGCCATCAGTGAGATACGGGTTTCCTCTGGGGCCAACGTCCTGACTTTC.